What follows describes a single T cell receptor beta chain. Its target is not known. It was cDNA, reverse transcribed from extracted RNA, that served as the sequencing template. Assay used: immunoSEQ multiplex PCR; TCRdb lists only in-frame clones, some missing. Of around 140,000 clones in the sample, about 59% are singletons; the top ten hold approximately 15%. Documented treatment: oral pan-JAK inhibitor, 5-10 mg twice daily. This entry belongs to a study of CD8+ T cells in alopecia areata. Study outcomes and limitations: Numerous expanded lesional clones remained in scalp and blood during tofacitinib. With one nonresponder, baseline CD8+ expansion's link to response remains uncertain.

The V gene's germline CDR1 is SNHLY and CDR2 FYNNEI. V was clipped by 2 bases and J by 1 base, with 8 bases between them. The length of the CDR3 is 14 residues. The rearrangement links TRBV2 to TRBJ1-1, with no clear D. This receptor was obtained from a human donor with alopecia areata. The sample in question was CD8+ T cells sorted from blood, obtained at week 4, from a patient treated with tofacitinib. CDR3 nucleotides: TGTGCCAGCAGTGAATCGGGAGGGAACACTGAAGCTTTCTTT. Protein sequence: CASSESGGNTEAFF. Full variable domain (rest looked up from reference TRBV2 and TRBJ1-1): EPEVTQTPSHQVTQMGQEVILRCVPISNHLYFYWYRQILGQKVEFLVSFYNNEISEKSEIFDDQFSVERPDGSNFTLKIRSTKLEDSAMYFCASSESGGNTEAFFGQGTRLTVV.